This passage covers 27 T cell receptor beta chains from one sample sequenced in a study of PD-L1 blockade in urothelial cancer. The method was immunoSEQ multiplex PCR; TCRdb's version includes in-frame clones alone and lacks a portion of them. Of 65,000 to 80,000 clones listed, around four fifths are singletons. The material was PBMCs, obtained around atezolizumab (anti-PD-L1) treatment. These receptors all stem from a man between 70 and 80 years old with urothelial cancer.

Here the CDR3 reads CSASLTSGWNEQFF. The CDR3 DNA reads as TGCAGCGCCTCTTTGACTAGCGGGTGGAATGAGCAGTTCTTC. The rearrangement links TRBV29-1 to TRBJ2-1, with TRBD2 matching over 10 bases. V gave up 7 bases and J gave up 7 bases; unmatched junction bases: 10. Per germline, CDR1 SQVTM and CDR2 ANQGSEA. The CDR3 spans 14 residues.

This clone was recorded once. The rearrangement links TRBV19 to TRBJ2-3, with TRBD2 matching over 11 bases. Germline V gives CDR1 LNHDA, CDR2 SQIVND (reference sequence). V lost 6 bases to trimming and J lost 3 bases; unmatched junction nucleotides: 2. The CDR3 runs to 14 residues. DNA of the CDR3: TGTGCCAGTAGCGGACTAGCGGGTACAGATACGCAGTATTTT. Protein: CASSGLAGTDTQYF.

This clone was observed a few times. The J gene is TRBJ1-4, the V gene TRBV7-9; weak D call: TRBD1 (5 bases). CDR3 length equals 14 residues. The V end lost 8 bases, the J end lost 7 bases, and 17 bases lay between the germline ends. Germline CDR1 SEHNR, CDR2 FQNEAQ (reference sequence). This CDR3 reads CASQQGGWTEKLFF. CDR3 DNA sequence: TGTGCCAGCCAGCAGGGAGGCTGGACTGAAAAACTGTTTTTT.

In this sample, this clone turned up once. The gene calls are TRBV5-1 and TRBJ2-2; D is ambiguous. Between the trimmed V and J ends, which lost 0 bases and 2 bases, there was a span of 5 bases. The CDR3 sequence is 14 residues long. Per the germline V gene, CDR1 is SGHRS and CDR2 is YFSETQ. CDR3 amino acids: CASSLVINTGELFF. The CDR3 DNA reads TGCGCCAGCAGCTTGGTTATAAACACCGGGGAGCTGTTTTTT.

The rearrangement uses TRBV27 and TRBJ1-2, with 7 positions matching TRBD1. Germline lookup yields CDR1 MNHEY and CDR2 SMNVEV (reference sequence). This CDR3 region has 14 residues. The trim removed 2 bases at V and 6 bases at J, leaving 6 bases unmatched. CDR3 protein: CASSLVRGTDGYTF. The CDR3 bases are TGTGCCAGCAGTTTAGTCCGGGGGACAGATGGCTACACCTTC.

V gene TRBV6-5 combines with J gene TRBJ2-2, with a weak D call TRBD2 (7 bases). V lost 7 bases and J 2 bases, leaving 11 bases between the germline ends. Germline V gene sequence: CDR1 MNHEY, CDR2 SVGAGI. The CDR3 covers 14 residues. The CDR3 DNA sequence: TGTGCCAGCAACGGGGGGCCCAACACCGGGGAGCTGTTTTTT. Encoded protein: CASNGGPNTGELFF.

The chain carries TRBV2 and TRBJ1-1, with D tentatively TRBD1 (6 bases). V dropped 6 bases and J dropped 3 bases, with 14 bases sitting between them. Germline values: CDR1 SNHLY, CDR2 FYNNEI. This CDR3 contains 14 residues. The CDR3: CASSTQGYDTEAFF. CDR3 in DNA: TGTGCCAGCAGCACACAGGGATATGACACTGAAGCTTTCTTT. Full variable domain (missing parts from reference TRBV2 and TRBJ1-1): EPEVTQTPSHQVTQMGQEVILRCVPISNHLYFYWYRQILGQKVEFLVSFYNNEISEKSEIFDDQFSVERPDGSNFTLKIRSTKLEDSAMYFCASSTQGYDTEAFFGQGTRLTVV.

V is TRBV9 and J is TRBJ2-2; TRBD1 agrees at 11 bases. The CDR3 loop spans 16 amino acids. Per the germline V gene, CDR1 is SGDLS and CDR2 is YYNGEE. Unmatched junction bases numbered 7, after V lost 4 bases and J lost 5 bases. CDR3 protein: CASSFGQGARTGELFF. The CDR3 DNA reads as TGTGCCAGCAGCTTCGGACAGGGGGCGAGAACCGGGGAGCTGTTTTTT.

J is TRBJ1-4 and V is TRBV18; TRBD1 matches 8 bases. The CDR3 covers 13 residues. The germline gives CDR1 KGHSH, CDR2 LQKENI. The junction had 2 bases not matched to a gene; V was cut back by 4 bases and J by 7 bases. The CDR3 region is CASSRGQGEKLFF. In DNA, the CDR3 is TGTGCCAGCTCACGAGGACAGGGTGAAAAACTGTTTTTT.

The V and J genes are TRBV5-1 and TRBJ2-5; a weak D match, TRBD1 (5 bases). The V gene's germline CDR1 is SGHRS and CDR2 YFSETQ. The CDR3 consists of 15 residues. V lost 0 bases to trimming and J lost 0 bases, with 9 bases between them. The CDR3 DNA sequence: TGCGCCAGCAGCTTGGTTCAGGGTAACCAAGAGACCCAGTACTTC. It encodes CASSLVQGNQETQYF.

This chain joins TRBV5-1 and TRBJ2-5; TRBD2 might be the D (6 bases). The CDR3 consists of 16 residues. The V and J ends lost 1 base and 1 base respectively, with 14 bases between them. Germline CDR1 is SGHRS and CDR2 is YFSETQ. This CDR3 is CASSLRLEFFQETQYF. CDR3 in DNA: TGCGCCAGCAGCTTGAGACTAGAGTTTTTCCAAGAGACCCAGTACTTC.

This clone appeared a single time. This chain uses TRBV7-9 with TRBJ2-7; tentatively, D is TRBD2 (5 bases). Germline values: CDR1 SEHNR, CDR2 FQNEAQ (reference sequence). V lost 0 bases, J lost 7 bases, and 13 bases lay in between. This CDR3 is 14 amino acids long. The DNA of the CDR3 is TGTGCCAGCAGCTTAGCGTTGCCACCGGGGGAGCAGTACTTC. This encodes CASSLALPPGEQYF. The whole variable domain, remainder taken from reference TRBV7-9 and TRBJ2-7, is DTGVSQNPRHKITKRGQNVTFRCDPISEHNRLYWYRQTLGQGPEFLTYFQNEAQLEKSRLLSDRFSAERPKGSFSTLEIQRTEQGDSAMYLCASSLALPPGEQYFGPGTRLTVT.

This chain joins TRBV28 and TRBJ1-5, with 9 bases that match TRBD1. Germline V gene lookup returns CDR1 MDHEN and CDR2 SYDVKM. V shed 4 bases and J 4 bases; nucleotides not matched to a gene: 11. The CDR3 is made up of 17 amino acids. CDR3 sequence reads: CASSSWQGQGSNQPQHF. The CDR3 bases are TGTGCCAGCAGTTCGTGGCAGGGACAGGGCTCGAATCAGCCCCAGCATTTT. Variable domain in full (rest from reference TRBV28 and TRBJ1-5): DVKVTQSSRYLVKRTGEKVFLECVQDMDHENMFWYRQDPGLGLRLIYFSYDVKMKEKGDIPEGYSVSREKKERFSLILESASTNQTSMYLCASSSWQGQGSNQPQHFGDGTRLSIL.

This clone was counted a single time. The chain links TRBV19 to TRBJ2-1, with TRBD2 identical over 9 bases. Germline loops: CDR1 LNHDA, CDR2 SQIVND (reference sequence). The CDR3 is 17 amino acids. With V trimmed by 8 bases and J by 9 bases, 20 bases remained unmatched. CDR3 in amino acids: CASRLRTGTSTIGEQFF. In DNA, the CDR3 is TGTGCCAGTCGACTCCGCACCGGGACTAGCACGATCGGTGAGCAGTTCTTC.

The chain links TRBV28 to TRBJ2-2; the D is unclear. This CDR3 contains 12 residues. CDR1 MDHEN and CDR2 SYDVKM come from the germline V gene. Trimming removed 5 bases at V and 5 bases at J, with 6 bases between. In nucleotides, the CDR3 is TGTGCCAGCAGTACCGGTACCGGGGAGCTGTTTTTT. This gives the protein CASSTGTGELFF.

The V gene is TRBV7-9, the J gene TRBJ1-1, with 9 nucleotides matching TRBD1. The J segment lost 1 base and the V segment lost 4 bases, leaving 7 bases of the junction unmatched. The CDR3 consists of 16 residues. Germline V lookup: CDR1 SEHNR, CDR2 FQNEAQ (reference sequence). The CDR3 bases are TGTGCCAGCAGCTCCCCCGCGGGACAGGGGAACACTGAAGCTTTCTTT. Translation gives CASSSPAGQGNTEAFF.

V usage is TRBV5-5 and J usage is TRBJ2-1; 9 nucleotides agree with TRBD2. The CDR3 runs to 15 residues. V gave up 3 bases and J gave up 5 bases; unmatched junction bases: 6. Germline loops: CDR1 SGHKS, CDR2 YYEKEE (reference sequence). CDR3 DNA sequence: TGTGCCAGCAGCTCACGGACTAGCGTGAACAATGAGCAGTTCTTC. Protein sequence: CASSSRTSVNNEQFF.

The chain has TRBV28 and TRBJ1-5; tentatively, D is TRBD1 (5 bases). The CDR3 is 16 amino acids. The germline CDR1 and CDR2 sequences are MDHEN and SYDVKM. Trimming stripped 2 bases from V and 5 bases from J, with 16 bases between. The CDR3 spells CASSLEGLQGDQPQHF. For the CDR3, the DNA is TGTGCCAGCAGTTTAGAAGGTCTGCAGGGTGATCAGCCCCAGCATTTT.

This clone has only a few counts. V is TRBV28 and J is TRBJ2-7, with 7 bases matching TRBD2. The germline V gene has CDR1 MDHEN and CDR2 SYDVKM. V trimming: 6 bases; J trimming: 0 bases; junction bases outside the gene matches: 8. This CDR3 spans 15 amino acids. CDR3 coding DNA: TGTGCCAGCAGCCCTAGCGGTTCATTCTCCTACGAGCAGTACTTC. Its translation is CASSPSGSFSYEQYF.

This clone has a handful of counts. The gene calls are TRBV6-6 and TRBJ2-4, with a weak D call TRBD2 (5 bases). The V and J ends lost 2 bases and 5 bases respectively, with 13 bases between them. This CDR3 region has 15 residues. The germline V gene has CDR1 MNHNY and CDR2 SVGAGI (reference sequence). The CDR3 is CASSYPLVSENIQYF. The CDR3 DNA reads TGTGCCAGCAGTTACCCACTAGTATCCGAAAACATTCAGTACTTC.

The V and J genes are TRBV5-1 and TRBJ2-5; 8 positions agree with TRBD2. CDR3 length: 13 residues. J was trimmed by 5 bases and V by 7 bases; bases with no gene match: 7. Germline V gene sequence: CDR1 SGHRS, CDR2 YFSETQ. The CDR3 is CASWSGSSETQYF. CDR3 bases: TGCGCCAGCTGGAGCGGGAGCAGTGAGACCCAGTACTTC.

This clone was recorded only once. The chain couples TRBV30 to TRBJ2-1; 7 positions match TRBD2. Per the germline V gene, CDR1 is GTSNPN and CDR2 is SVGIG (reference sequence). The CDR3 has 12 residues. J gave up 7 bases and V 4 bases, and 4 bases lay outside the gene matches. DNA of the CDR3: TGTGCCTGGACTGGTAGCGGGAATGAGCAGTTCTTC. It is translated as CAWTGSGNEQFF. Combining the CDR3 with reference TRBV30 and TRBJ2-1 gives the whole variable domain SQTIHQWPATLVQPVGSPLSLECTVEGTSNPNLYWYRQAAGRGLQLLFYSVGIGQISSEVPQNLSASRPQDRQFILSSKKLLLSDSGFYLCAWTGSGNEQFFGPGTRLTVL.

The rearrangement links TRBV5-6 to TRBJ2-3; TRBD1 might be the D (6 bases). Germline V gene data show CDR1 as SGHDT and CDR2 as YYEEEE. V was trimmed by 4 bases and J by 3 bases, leaving 18 bases between them. The length of the CDR3 is 16 residues. The CDR3 loop reads CASSPLLQGSTDTQYF. CDR3 DNA sequence: TGTGCCAGCAGCCCACTGCTACAGGGATCGACAGATACGCAGTATTTT.

This sequence joins TRBV15 and TRBJ2-7; D remains unclear. The CDR3 sequence is 13 residues long. Germline V gene lookup returns CDR1 LNHNV and CDR2 YYDKDF (reference sequence). Trimming stripped 0 bases from V and 2 bases from J, with 5 bases between. This CDR3 reads CATSRDQAYEQYF. CDR3 sequence (DNA): TGTGCCACCAGCAGAGATCAGGCCTACGAGCAGTACTTC.

The V gene is TRBV6-5, the J gene TRBJ1-2; 7 bases are a match to TRBD1. Losses at the gene ends were 7 bases for V and 2 bases for J; bases not matched to a gene: 1. This CDR3 comprises 12 residues. Germline V CDR1 and CDR2: MNHEY, SVGAGI. For the CDR3, the DNA is TGTGCCAGCACCAGGGGGAACTATGGCTACACCTTC. Translated, it gives CASTRGNYGYTF.

The gene calls are TRBV19 and TRBJ2-7, with D possibly matching TRBD2 (6 bases). With 7 bases removed from V and 7 bases from J, the gap between germline ends came to 20 bases. The CDR3 is made up of 14 amino acids. Germline CDR1 reads LNHDA; CDR2 reads SQIVND (reference sequence). CDR3 protein: CASIDLGGSGEQYF. The CDR3 DNA is TGTGCCAGTATTGATCTCGGAGGGAGCGGGGAGCAGTACTTC.

This chain joins TRBV27 and TRBJ2-1; TRBD2 matches 13 bases. Germline V gene sequence: CDR1 MNHEY, CDR2 SMNVEV (reference sequence). CDR3 length: 15 residues. After removal of 6 bases from V and 9 bases from J, the junction contained 8 bases not matched to a gene. The CDR3, as DNA: TGTGCCAGCAGCCAACTAGCGGGAGGGTTCGGTGAGCAGTTCTTC. It yields the protein CASSQLAGGFGEQFF.